Below, one T cell receptor (beta chain) is given with its context. Its antigen is unknown. Germline V gene data show CDR1 as SGHVS and CDR2 as FQNEAQ. V lost 5 bases to trimming and J lost 7 bases, with 14 bases between them. The CDR3 runs to 13 residues. These memory T cells were uncultured and sequenced directly after ex vivo isolation. The sample originates from a study of CD4 T cell repertoires in COVID-19. Across the whole study: After 10 days of IL-2 expansion, CFSE-low cells were relabeled and restimulated with other coronavirus spikes.

General study points: Between roughly 7 and 25% of SARS-CoV-2 clonotypes also appeared in SARS-CoV and/or HKU1 spike cultures. Several top expanded SARS-CoV-2-reactive clonotypes were shared by two or three memory subsets.

The data were produced by immunoSEQ multiplex PCR, yet TCRdb's version contains in-frame clones alone and is incomplete. Of 60,000 to 90,000 clones in the sample, around four fifths are singletons; the top ten hold roughly 0.6%. Sample: CD4+ T cells from peripheral blood, taken after recovery from COVID-19. This clonotype was obtained from a human donor who had COVID-19. This chain joins TRBV7-8 and TRBJ1-2; no reliable D call. In nucleotides, the CDR3 is TGTGCCAGCAGCCCAGATGGGAGGGTTGGCTACACCTTC. Amino acids: CASSPDGRVGYTF.